The source of this T cell receptor beta chain is a study of CD8+ T cells in alopecia areata. Study-level background: Each day, treated patients took oral tofacitinib twice, at 5 to 10 mg per dose. Disease severity was quantified as SALT score of affected scalp area. Study outcomes and limitations: A single nonresponder leaves the baseline CD8+ expansion link to response uncertain.

In the case of this clone: The target antigen is unknown.

CDR1 is MNHNS, CDR2 SASEGT, per germline. This CDR3 has 14 residues. The J segment lost 9 bases and the V segment lost 6 bases, leaving 13 bases of the junction unmatched. This sample's treatment: oral pan-JAK inhibitor, 5-10 mg twice daily. Sequencing templates came from extracted RNA that was reverse transcribed into cDNA. TCRdb's copy holds only in-frame clones and misses some; the assay was immunoSEQ multiplex PCR. The sample has about 180,000 clones, roughly 50% seen once. The TCR sequence derives from a human donor with alopecia areata. This chain connects TRBV6-1 to TRBJ2-5; 7 bases are a match to TRBD1. The sample was CD4+ T cells sorted from blood, taken between weeks 55 and 65, from a patient treated with tofacitinib. The CDR3 reads CASRKRDSLAAQYF. CDR3 nucleotide sequence: TGTGCCAGCAGGAAGAGGGACAGTTTGGCGGCCCAGTACTTC.